The 6 T cell receptor beta chains below come from one sample, sequenced in a study of T-cell memory formation after mild COVID-19. One entry per CDR3 protein, called by TCRdb with MiXCR from the 5' RACE reads. The repertoire holds about 560,000 distinct CDR3 sequences, about a sixth seen once, with about 12% in the top ten. The source material was PBMCs or a T cell subset sorted from them (not recorded which). The source of these receptors is an adult woman who had mild COVID-19 (a few samples of this study predate the infection). Cell type and time point are not known.

The chain uses TRBV29-1 and TRBJ1-2; 9 bases map to TRBD1. CDR1 and CDR2 (germline): SQVTM, ANQGSEA. This CDR3 is built from 14 residues. With V trimmed by 1 base and J by 8 bases, 8 bases remained unmatched. CDR3 amino acids: CSVEGPQGARGYTF. The DNA for the CDR3 is TGCAGCGTTGAAGGGCCACAGGGGGCTCGGGGCTACACCTTC. Looking up the rest from reference TRBV29-1 and TRBJ1-2 gives the full variable domain: SAVISQKPSRDICQRGTSLTIQCQVDSQVTMMFWYRQQPGQSLTLIATANQGSEATYESGFVIDKFPISRPNLTFSTLTVSNMSPEDSSIYLCSVEGPQGARGYTFGSGTRLTVV.

The chain couples TRBV30 to TRBJ2-2; D gene uncertain. The CDR3 has 16 residues. Per germline, CDR1 GTSNPN and CDR2 SVGIG (reference sequence). Trimming stripped 4 bases from V and 0 bases from J, with 15 bases between. CDR3: CAWTEFNRPNTGELFF. In DNA form, the CDR3 reads TGTGCCTGGACAGAGTTCAACAGACCGAACACCGGGGAGCTGTTTTTT. Full variable domain (outside the CDR3, taken from reference TRBV30 and TRBJ2-2): SQTIHQWPATLVQPVGSPLSLECTVEGTSNPNLYWYRQAAGRGLQLLFYSVGIGQISSEVPQNLSASRPQDRQFILSSKKLLLSDSGFYLCAWTEFNRPNTGELFFGEGSRLTVL.

V usage is TRBV7-2 and J usage is TRBJ2-5; the D is unclear. Trimming removed 5 bases from V and 3 bases from J, with 13 bases in between. Germline CDR1 SGHTA, CDR2 FQGNSA. CDR3 length: 14 amino acids. The CDR3 region has the DNA TGTGCCAGCAGCCTGACCCTGGGCGAAGAGACCCAGTACTTC. This sequence encodes CASSLTLGEETQYF.

This clonotype was counted at least ten times. J is TRBJ2-7 and V is TRBV13; maybe TRBD1 (6 bases). V was cut by 0 bases and J by 1 base, with 7 bases left in between. From germline, CDR1 is PRHDT and CDR2 FYEKMQ (reference sequence). This CDR3 spans 14 amino acids. The CDR3 region has the DNA TGTGCCAGCAGCTTAGGCGGACAGTCCTACGAGCAGTACTTC. Its protein product is CASSLGGQSYEQYF.

The chain combines TRBV11-2 with TRBJ2-2; D not certain. The CDR3 is 16 residues long. CDR1 is SGHAT, CDR2 FQNNGV, per germline. The V and J ends lost 4 bases and 0 bases respectively, with 12 bases between them. This CDR3 reads CASSWRHGTNTGELFF. Here the CDR3 DNA reads TGTGCCAGCAGCTGGCGTCATGGAACGAACACCGGGGAGCTGTTTTTT.

This clonotype came up a few times. The rearrangement joins TRBV7-2 to TRBJ2-2, with 7 bases aligning to TRBD2. Per germline, CDR1 SGHTA and CDR2 FQGNSA. Unmatched junction bases numbered 3, after V lost 1 base and J lost 7 bases. This CDR3 region has 14 residues. The CDR3 DNA reads as TGTGCCAGCAGCTTAGTTCCTAGCGGCGGGGAGCTGTTTTTT. This encodes CASSLVPSGGELFF.